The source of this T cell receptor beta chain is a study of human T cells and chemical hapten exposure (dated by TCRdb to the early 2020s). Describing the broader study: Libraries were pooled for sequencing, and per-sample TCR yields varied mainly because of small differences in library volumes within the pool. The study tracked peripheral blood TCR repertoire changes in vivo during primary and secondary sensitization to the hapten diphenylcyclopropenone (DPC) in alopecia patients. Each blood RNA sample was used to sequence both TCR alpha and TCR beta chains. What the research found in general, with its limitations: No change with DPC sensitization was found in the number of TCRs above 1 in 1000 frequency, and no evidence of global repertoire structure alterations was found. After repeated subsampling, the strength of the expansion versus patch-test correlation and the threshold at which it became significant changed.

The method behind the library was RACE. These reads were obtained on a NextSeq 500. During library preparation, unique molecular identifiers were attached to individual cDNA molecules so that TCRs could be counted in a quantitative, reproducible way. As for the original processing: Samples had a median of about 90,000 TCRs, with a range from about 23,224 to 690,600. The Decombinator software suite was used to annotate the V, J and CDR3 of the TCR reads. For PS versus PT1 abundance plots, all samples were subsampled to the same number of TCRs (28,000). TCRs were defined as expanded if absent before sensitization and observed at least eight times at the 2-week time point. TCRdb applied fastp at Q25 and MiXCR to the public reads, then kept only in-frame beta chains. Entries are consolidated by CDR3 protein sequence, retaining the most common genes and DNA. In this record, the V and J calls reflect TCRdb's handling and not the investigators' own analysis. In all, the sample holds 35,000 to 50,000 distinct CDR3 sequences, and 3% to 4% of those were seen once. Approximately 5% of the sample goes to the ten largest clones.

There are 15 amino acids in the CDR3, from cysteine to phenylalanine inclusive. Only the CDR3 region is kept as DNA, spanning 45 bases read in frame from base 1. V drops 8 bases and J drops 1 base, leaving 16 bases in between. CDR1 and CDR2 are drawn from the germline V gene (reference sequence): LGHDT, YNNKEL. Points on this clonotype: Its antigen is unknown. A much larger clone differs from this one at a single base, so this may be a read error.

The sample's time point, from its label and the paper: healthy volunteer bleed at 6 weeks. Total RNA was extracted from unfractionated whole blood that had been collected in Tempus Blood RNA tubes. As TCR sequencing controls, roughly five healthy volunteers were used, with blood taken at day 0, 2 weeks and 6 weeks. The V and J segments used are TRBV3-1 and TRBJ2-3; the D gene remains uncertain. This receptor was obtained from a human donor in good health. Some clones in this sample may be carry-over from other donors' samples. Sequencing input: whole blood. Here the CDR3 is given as CASRAFLQRTDTQYF. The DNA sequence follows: TGTGCCAGCCGCGCATTCCTACAGCGCACAGATACGCAGTATTTT.